There are many counts of the clone carrying this T cell receptor (beta chain). As yet, its antigen is unknown. Germline-derived CDR1 and CDR2 are DFQATT and SNEGSKA (reference sequence). The CDR3 has 14 residues. V lost 5 bases, J lost 5 bases, and 18 bases lay in between. The data stem from a study of response to subunit inactivated influenza vaccine. TCRdb independently ran MiXCR on the RT-PCR reads; one entry per CDR3 protein. The data show about 520,000 distinct CDR3 sequences, with approximately 11% seen just once and 9.5% to 15% held by the top ten. General observations from the study: Each seasonal influenza vaccination recruits few new T cells, the authors suggested.

This receptor was taken from a man between 45 and 60 years old who received an inactivated influenza vaccine. The sequences come from PBMCs from blood, collected about 40 days after vaccination. The V gene is TRBV20-1, the J gene TRBJ1-1; a weak D match, TRBD1 (5 bases). CDR3 nucleotides: TGCAGTGCTTATCCGGGACTTGGGAAAACTGAAGCTTTCTTT. This translates into CSAYPGLGKTEAFF.